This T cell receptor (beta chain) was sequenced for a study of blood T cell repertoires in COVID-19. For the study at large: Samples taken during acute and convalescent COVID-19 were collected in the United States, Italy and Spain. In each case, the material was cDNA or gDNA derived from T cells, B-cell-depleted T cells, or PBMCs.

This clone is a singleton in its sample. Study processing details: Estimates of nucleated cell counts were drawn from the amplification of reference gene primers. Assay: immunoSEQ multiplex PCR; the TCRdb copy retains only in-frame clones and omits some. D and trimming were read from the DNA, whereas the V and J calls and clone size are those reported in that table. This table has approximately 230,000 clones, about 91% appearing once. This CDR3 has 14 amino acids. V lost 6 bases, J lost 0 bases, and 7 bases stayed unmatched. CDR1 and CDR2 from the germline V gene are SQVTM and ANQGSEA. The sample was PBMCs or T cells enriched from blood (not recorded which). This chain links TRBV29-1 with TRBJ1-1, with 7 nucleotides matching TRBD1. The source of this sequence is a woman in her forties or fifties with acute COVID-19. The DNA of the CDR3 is TGCAGCGTGAGGGGGCGAAGGATGAACACTGAAGCTTTCTTT. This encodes CSVRGRRMNTEAFF.